The TCR beta chain under discussion was sequenced for a study of resident and recirculating memory T cells in vitiligo. Study conclusions and caveats: Non-conserved TCRs across sites and patients suggested distinct clones per lesion.

Profiling relied on immunoSEQ multiplex PCR, and the TCRdb table lists in-frame clones only, not all of them. The sample consists of approximately 69,000 clones, 90% to 95% of them appearing once. On this clone: The antigen remains unidentified. This same CDR3 is encoded by further DNA sequences in the sample.

V lost 6 bases and J 3 bases, leaving 10 bases between the germline ends. The germline gives CDR1 MNHNS, CDR2 SASEGT. CDR3 length: 13 amino acids. Material for sequencing was blood. This clonotype was sampled from a male donor with vitiligo. V is TRBV6-1 and J is TRBJ2-3; perhaps TRBD1 as D (5 bases). This CDR3 is CASSEQGTDTQYF. The DNA of the CDR3 is TGTGCCAGCAGCGAGCAGGGAACAGATACGCAGTATTTT.